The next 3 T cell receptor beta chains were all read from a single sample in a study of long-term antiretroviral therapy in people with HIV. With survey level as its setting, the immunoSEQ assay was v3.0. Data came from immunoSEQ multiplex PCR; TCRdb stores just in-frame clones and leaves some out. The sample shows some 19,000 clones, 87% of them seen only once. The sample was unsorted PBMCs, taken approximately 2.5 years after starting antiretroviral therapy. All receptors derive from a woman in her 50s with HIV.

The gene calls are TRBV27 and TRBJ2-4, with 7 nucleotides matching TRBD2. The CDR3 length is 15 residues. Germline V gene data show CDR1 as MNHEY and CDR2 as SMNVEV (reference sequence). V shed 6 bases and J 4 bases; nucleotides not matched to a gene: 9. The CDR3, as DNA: TGTGCCAGCAGCCCACCGGGACTATTTAAAAACATTCAGTACTTC. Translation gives CASSPPGLFKNIQYF.

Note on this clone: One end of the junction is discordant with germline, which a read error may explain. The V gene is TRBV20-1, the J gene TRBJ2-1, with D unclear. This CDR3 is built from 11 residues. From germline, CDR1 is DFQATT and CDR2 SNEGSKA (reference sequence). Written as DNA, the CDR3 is TGCAGTGGTAGAGTGGGCCAACTGGAATTCTTC. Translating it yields CSGRVGQLEFF.

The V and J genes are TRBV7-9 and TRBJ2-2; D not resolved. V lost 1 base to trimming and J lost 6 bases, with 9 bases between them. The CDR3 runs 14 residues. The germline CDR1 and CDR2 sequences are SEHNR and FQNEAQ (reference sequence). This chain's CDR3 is CASSLGLRPGELFF. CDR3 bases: TGTGCCAGCAGCTTAGGGCTACGCCCCGGGGAGCTGTTTTTT.